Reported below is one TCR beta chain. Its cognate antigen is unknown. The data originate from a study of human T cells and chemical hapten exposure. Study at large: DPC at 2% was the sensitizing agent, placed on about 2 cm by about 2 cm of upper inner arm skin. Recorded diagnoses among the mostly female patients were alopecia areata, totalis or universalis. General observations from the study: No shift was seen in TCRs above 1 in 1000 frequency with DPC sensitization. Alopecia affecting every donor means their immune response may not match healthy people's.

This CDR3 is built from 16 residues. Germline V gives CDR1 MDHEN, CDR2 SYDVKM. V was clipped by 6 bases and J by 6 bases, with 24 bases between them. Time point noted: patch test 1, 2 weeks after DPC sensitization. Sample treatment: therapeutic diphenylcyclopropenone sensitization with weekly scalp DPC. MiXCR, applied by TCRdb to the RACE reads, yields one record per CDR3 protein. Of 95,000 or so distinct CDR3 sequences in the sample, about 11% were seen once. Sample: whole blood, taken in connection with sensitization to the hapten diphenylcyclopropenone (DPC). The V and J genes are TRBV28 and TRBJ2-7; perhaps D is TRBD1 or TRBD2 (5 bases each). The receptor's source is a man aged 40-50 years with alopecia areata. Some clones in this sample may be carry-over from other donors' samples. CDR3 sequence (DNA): TGTGCCAGCAGATCCTCAGAGGGGTCTTCTGCTTTCGAGCAGTACTTC. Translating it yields CASRSSEGSSAFEQYF. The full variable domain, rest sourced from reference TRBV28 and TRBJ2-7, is DVKVTQSSRYLVKRTGEKVFLECVQDMDHENMFWYRQDPGLGLRLIYFSYDVKMKEKGDIPEGYSVSREKKERFSLILESASTNQTSMYLCASRSSEGSSAFEQYFGPGTRLTVT.